This entry lists 18 T cell receptor beta chains sequenced from one sample in a study of CD8 T cells in ankylosing spondylitis. TCRdb used MiXCR to reprocess the 5' RACE reads, holding one entry per CDR3 protein. Counted here are some 840,000 distinct CDR3 sequences, around 11% occurring once; the ten biggest clones make up 0.51%. Study results and limitations: What appeared characteristic of ankylosing spondylitis blood was a TCR beta motif of under 10 highly homologous variants.

These receptors have no known antigen. The sequenced sample consisted of blood, either unsorted or a sorted T cell fraction (not recorded which). The receptor source for this set is a male donor with ankylosing spondylitis.

This clonotype was picked up a small number of times. This chain uses TRBV7-2 with TRBJ1-1; D not certain. V was shortened by 5 bases and J by 1 base, with 14 bases between the two germline ends. Germline-derived CDR1 and CDR2 are SGHTA and FQGNSA. This CDR3 has 15 amino acids. The CDR3, as DNA: TGTGCCAGCAGCGCCCGGACCTGGCCGAACACTGAAGCTTTCTTT. This encodes CASSARTWPNTEAFF.

The chain is built from TRBV7-8 and TRBJ1-5; perhaps TRBD1 as D (5 bases). The CDR3 spans 11 residues. V was cut by 5 bases and J by 13 bases, with 12 bases left in between. The germline gives CDR1 SGHVS, CDR2 FQNEAQ. The CDR3 coding sequence is TGTGCCAGCAGCAAGGCAGGGCCGCAGCATTTT. Its translation is CASSKAGPQHF.

This chain joins TRBV27 and TRBJ1-3; tentatively, D is TRBD1 (5 bases). Per germline, CDR1 MNHEY and CDR2 SMNVEV (reference sequence). The ends were cut back, 4 bases at V and 3 bases at J, with 10 bases in the middle. CDR3 size: 14 residues. The CDR3 loop reads CASSYRGIGNTIYF. The CDR3 nucleotides read TGTGCCAGCAGTTATCGGGGGATTGGAAACACCATATATTTT.

This clonotype came up a few times. V gene TRBV12-3 or TRBV12-4 combines with J gene TRBJ2-3, with a weak D call TRBD2 (6 bases). Trimming took 3 bases from V and 4 from J, leaving 17 bases between them. CDR3 length: 16 residues. The chain's CDR3 is CASSFEEGTGADTQYF. DNA for the CDR3: TGTGCCAGCAGTTTTGAGGAGGGGACGGGAGCAGATACGCAGTATTTT.

The CDR3 nucleotides read TGCAGTGCCATCTCTGGGACAGTGAATAGCAATCAGCCCCAGCATTTT. This encodes CSAISGTVNSNQPQHF. V is TRBV20-1 and J is TRBJ1-5; 7 positions match TRBD1. This CDR3 region has 16 residues. Germline CDR1 and CDR2: DFQATT and SNEGSKA (reference sequence). Trimming cost V 6 bases and J 0 bases; bases outside gene matches: 11.

This clonotype has ten or more counts. V and J are TRBV5-1 and TRBJ1-2; the D is unclear. Germline V gene data show CDR1 as SGHRS and CDR2 as YFSETQ. V was cut by 1 base and J by 0 bases, with 7 bases left in between. This CDR3 contains 14 residues. CDR3 amino acids: CASSLSAANYGYTF. CDR3 nucleotides: TGCGCCAGCAGCTTGTCTGCAGCTAACTATGGCTACACCTTC.

The chain combines TRBV27 with TRBJ1-2; TRBD1 is a possible D gene (6 bases). The V end was cut by 1 base, the J end by 4 bases, with 22 bases between. This CDR3 is built from 18 residues. Germline CDR1 is MNHEY and CDR2 is SMNVEV (reference sequence). For the CDR3, the DNA is TGTGCCAGCAGTTTATTTCCCCCCCGGCGGGGGCTCGGCTATGGCTACACCTTC. Protein: CASSLFPPRRGLGYGYTF.

This clonotype was seen at least ten times. This rearrangement joins TRBV12-3 or TRBV12-4 to TRBJ1-4; D gene ambiguous. V was cut by 6 bases and J by 4 bases, with 12 bases left in between. The CDR3 contains 14 residues. As DNA, the CDR3 is TGTGCCAGCAGGGTGCGGGATAATAATGAAAAACTGTTTTTT. Translating it yields CASRVRDNNEKLFF.

This clonotype was observed many times. Written as DNA, the CDR3 is TGTGCCAGCAGTTCGGGACCCGGAGGAGCTGAAGCTTTCTTT. It translates to CASSSGPGGAEAFF. The J gene is TRBJ1-1, the V gene TRBV12-3 or TRBV12-4; maybe TRBD1 (5 bases). Trimming removed 4 bases at V and 6 bases at J, with 15 bases between. This CDR3 has 14 amino acids.

This rearrangement joins TRBV7-2 to TRBJ1-2; 8 bases fit TRBD1. The length of the CDR3 is 12 residues. The germline V gene has CDR1 SGHTA and CDR2 FQGNSA. The trim removed 7 bases at V and 8 bases at J, leaving 6 bases unmatched. In nucleotides, the CDR3 is TGTGCCAGCACCGAACAGGGGGTGGGCTACACCTTC. Amino acid sequence: CASTEQGVGYTF.

This sequence joins TRBV20-1 and TRBJ2-1; 11 bases are shared with TRBD2. Germline CDR1 is DFQATT and CDR2 is SNEGSKA (reference sequence). There are 16 residues in the CDR3. Trimming cost V 5 bases and J 4 bases; bases outside gene matches: 10. This chain's CDR3 is CSALNSGRGVYNEQFF. CDR3 DNA sequence: TGCAGTGCTTTAAATAGCGGGAGGGGCGTTTACAATGAGCAGTTCTTC.

V is TRBV2 and J is TRBJ2-3; perhaps D is TRBD1 or TRBD2 (6 bases each). Deletions cut 0 bases from V and 4 bases from J, with 17 bases between. The germline V gene has CDR1 SNHLY and CDR2 FYNNEI. The CDR3 length is 17 residues. CDR3 sequence (DNA): TGTGCCAGCAGTGAAGCGCTTGGGGACACGGGGGCAGATACGCAGTATTTT. This translates into CASSEALGDTGADTQYF.

The V call is TRBV6-1, the J call TRBJ1-5; perhaps TRBD1 as D (6 bases). The V gene lost 6 bases and the J gene lost 0 bases, with 15 bases spanning the gap. CDR1 and CDR2 (germline): MNHNS, SASEGT. The CDR3 spans 16 residues. The CDR3 bases are TGTGCCAGCAGGATCCGGGACAACAATAGCAATCAGCCCCAGCATTTT. Translated, it gives CASRIRDNNSNQPQHF.

This clonotype has just a few counts. This chain connects TRBV7-2 to TRBJ2-7; tentative D call: TRBD1 (5 bases). Deletions cut 7 bases from V and 1 base from J, with 8 bases between. The CDR3 consists of 12 residues. Germline CDR1 SGHTA, CDR2 FQGNSA. The CDR3 sequence is CASISGSYEQYF. The DNA for the CDR3 is TGTGCCAGCATCTCAGGGTCCTACGAGCAGTACTTC.

In its sample, this clonotype was seen a few times. This sequence joins TRBV6-1 and TRBJ2-5, with D possibly matching TRBD1 (5 bases). The V end lost 3 bases, the J end lost 2 bases, and 13 bases lay between the germline ends. Germline CDR1 is MNHNS and CDR2 is SASEGT. The CDR3 consists of 15 residues. The CDR3 spells CASSESGWRQETQYF. The CDR3 DNA reads as TGTGCCAGCAGTGAGTCAGGGTGGCGTCAAGAGACCCAGTACTTC.

This clonotype has ten or more counts. The genes are TRBV7-2 and TRBJ1-1; D gene ambiguous. CDR1 is SGHTA and CDR2 is FQGNSA in the germline V gene. Trimming left V 3 bases short and J 3 bases short, with 14 bases between. The length of the CDR3 is 15 residues. The CDR3 nucleotides read TGTGCCAGCAGCTTTGGGTCCCCGCGATACACTGAAGCTTTCTTT. The encoded protein is CASSFGSPRYTEAFF.

This clonotype was seen ten or more times. The chain recombines TRBV28 with TRBJ2-5; tentative D call: TRBD2 (6 bases). V gave up 1 base and J gave up 5 bases, with 17 bases separating them. CDR1 is MDHEN, CDR2 SYDVKM, per germline. The CDR3 loop spans 16 amino acids. As DNA, the CDR3 is TGTGCCAGCAGTTTATTAGGGACGGGGGAACAGGAGACCCAGTACTTC. Encoded protein: CASSLLGTGEQETQYF. Together with reference TRBV28 and TRBJ2-5, the CDR3 gives the full variable domain: DVKVTQSSRYLVKRTGEKVFLECVQDMDHENMFWYRQDPGLGLRLIYFSYDVKMKEKGDIPEGYSVSREKKERFSLILESASTNQTSMYLCASSLLGTGEQETQYFGPGTRLLVL.

This chain connects TRBV5-1 to TRBJ2-1, with 8 bases aligning to TRBD1. CDR1 and CDR2 (germline): SGHRS, YFSETQ. The CDR3 extends over 15 amino acids. The J segment lost 3 bases and the V segment lost 4 bases, leaving 6 bases of the junction unmatched. For the CDR3, the DNA is TGCGCCAGCAGCCCGGACAGGGCTCTCTACAATGAGCAGTTCTTC. Protein: CASSPDRALYNEQFF.